This T cell receptor beta chain was identified during a study of blood T cell repertoires in COVID-19. Study-level background: Sites in the United States, Italy and Spain provided acute and convalescent COVID-19 samples. PBMCs, B-cell-depleted T cells, or T cells provided the cDNA or gDNA that made up the material.

Per the study methods: Reference gene primer amplification gave nucleated cell count estimates. The protocol was immunoSEQ multiplex PCR, while the TCRdb copy is restricted to in-frame clones and leaves out a portion. V and J calls and clone size are those listed in that table; D and trimming were worked out from the DNA. The sample yields about 120,000 clones, 85% seen once. Trimming took off 5 bases at V and 8 bases at J, with 15 bases between the two ends. This CDR3 contains 13 residues. The germline V gene encodes CDR1 SGHAT and CDR2 FQNNGV. The chain uses TRBV11-2 and TRBJ1-2, with a possible D match to TRBD1 (5 bases). Sequencing was performed on peripheral blood. The TCR originated in an elderly man with acute or convalescent COVID-19. Here the CDR3 reads CASSRGGAFGYTF. CDR3 nucleotides: TGTGCCAGCAGCCGAGGTGGGGCGTTCGGCTACACCTTC.